These 8 T cell receptor beta chains were all obtained from the same sample, sequenced in a study of blood T cell repertoires in COVID-19 (dated by TCRdb to 2020 to 2021). Libraries were made using the immunoSEQ multiplex PCR assay. Held by TCRdb, this immuneACCESS table contains in-frame sequences only and omits some clones. Under half of the omission traces to an unresolved V gene where checked; the cause of the rest is unknown. The table for this sample lists 150,000 to 200,000 clones; about 80% of them were counted only once. The ten top clones hold about 6.3% of the sample. The sample was peripheral blood. These receptors all come from a man aged 55 to 69 with acute or convalescent COVID-19.

The chain has TRBV6-5 and TRBJ2-3, with a possible D match to TRBD1 (7 bases). Germline CDR1 and CDR2: MNHEY and SVGAGI. V gave up 7 bases and J gave up 6 bases, with 20 bases separating them. The CDR3 loop spans 15 amino acids. The CDR3 sequence: CASTFRLGRGDTQYF. DNA of the CDR3: TGTGCCAGCACTTTCCGACTAGGCAGGGGGGATACGCAGTATTTT.

The chain couples TRBV7-9 to TRBJ2-7; no definite D call. Germline V gives CDR1 SEHNR, CDR2 FQNEAQ (reference sequence). V lost 1 base, J lost 5 bases, and 9 bases lay in between. The length of the CDR3 is 13 residues. The CDR3 nucleotides are TGTGCCAGCAGCTTAGACCTGAGCCACGAGCAGTACTTC. Translated: CASSLDLSHEQYF.

The rearrangement links TRBV7-6 to TRBJ2-2; tentatively, D is TRBD1 (5 bases). The ends were cut back, 2 bases at V and 6 bases at J, with 13 bases in the middle. The V gene's germline CDR1 is SGHVS and CDR2 FNYEAQ. This CDR3 has 15 amino acids. In nucleotides, the CDR3 is TGTGCCAGCAGCTTATTAGGACACCTCCCCGGGGAGCTGTTTTTT. Protein: CASSLLGHLPGELFF.

The chain joins TRBV4-1 to TRBJ1-4; 7 nucleotides agree with TRBD1. Germline V gives CDR1 MGHRA, CDR2 YSYEKL. V shed 4 bases, J shed 7 bases, and the junction held 12 bases outside the gene matches. The CDR3 consists of 16 residues. CDR3 coding DNA: TGCGCCAGCAGCCCCCAAGAGAGGGACAGTAGTGAAAAACTGTTTTTT. Its translation is CASSPQERDSSEKLFF.

The chain has TRBV18 and TRBJ1-1, with a weak D call TRBD1 (6 bases). The germline V gene has CDR1 KGHSH and CDR2 LQKENI. There are 17 residues in the CDR3. Trimming left V 1 base short and J 0 bases short, with 15 bases between. DNA of the CDR3: TGTGCCAGCTCACCACTTCAGGGGACCACGATGAACACTGAAGCTTTCTTT. Residues: CASSPLQGTTMNTEAFF. The variable domain in full, completed from reference TRBV18 and TRBJ1-1, reads NAGVMQNPRHLVRRRGQEARLRCSPMKGHSHVYWYRQLPEEGLKFMVYLQKENIIDESGMPKERFSAEFPKEGPSILRIQQVVRGDSAAYFCASSPLQGTTMNTEAFFGQGTRLTVV.

In the case of this clone: The sample contains more than one DNA sequence encoding this CDR3. The chain links TRBV29-1 to TRBJ1-2; D possibly corresponds to TRBD1 (5 bases). The germline V gene encodes CDR1 SQVTM and CDR2 ANQGSEA. CDR3 size: 11 residues. The V gene lost 1 base and the J gene lost 8 bases, with 8 bases spanning the gap. The CDR3 DNA is TGCAGCGTTGAAGCAGGGCGCGGCTACACCTTC. It specifies CSVEAGRGYTF.

The chain combines TRBV4-3 with TRBJ1-2; 8 positions match TRBD1. V shed 4 bases, J shed 3 bases, and the junction held 4 bases outside the gene matches. The CDR3 extends over 14 amino acids. Germline values: CDR1 LGHNA, CDR2 YSLEER. The CDR3 DNA follows: TGCGCCAGCAGCCCCGGGACAGGAGACTATGGCTACACCTTC. It codes for CASSPGTGDYGYTF.

This chain uses TRBV7-9 with TRBJ2-1, with TRBD2 identical over 16 bases. The CDR3 has 15 amino acids. The germline V gene encodes CDR1 SEHNR and CDR2 FQNEAQ (reference sequence). V shed 4 bases, J shed 15 bases, and the junction held 9 bases outside the gene matches. CDR3 DNA: TGTGCCAGCAGCTCACCGGGACTAGCGGGAGGGAATCTGTTCTTC. Its protein product is CASSSPGLAGGNLFF.